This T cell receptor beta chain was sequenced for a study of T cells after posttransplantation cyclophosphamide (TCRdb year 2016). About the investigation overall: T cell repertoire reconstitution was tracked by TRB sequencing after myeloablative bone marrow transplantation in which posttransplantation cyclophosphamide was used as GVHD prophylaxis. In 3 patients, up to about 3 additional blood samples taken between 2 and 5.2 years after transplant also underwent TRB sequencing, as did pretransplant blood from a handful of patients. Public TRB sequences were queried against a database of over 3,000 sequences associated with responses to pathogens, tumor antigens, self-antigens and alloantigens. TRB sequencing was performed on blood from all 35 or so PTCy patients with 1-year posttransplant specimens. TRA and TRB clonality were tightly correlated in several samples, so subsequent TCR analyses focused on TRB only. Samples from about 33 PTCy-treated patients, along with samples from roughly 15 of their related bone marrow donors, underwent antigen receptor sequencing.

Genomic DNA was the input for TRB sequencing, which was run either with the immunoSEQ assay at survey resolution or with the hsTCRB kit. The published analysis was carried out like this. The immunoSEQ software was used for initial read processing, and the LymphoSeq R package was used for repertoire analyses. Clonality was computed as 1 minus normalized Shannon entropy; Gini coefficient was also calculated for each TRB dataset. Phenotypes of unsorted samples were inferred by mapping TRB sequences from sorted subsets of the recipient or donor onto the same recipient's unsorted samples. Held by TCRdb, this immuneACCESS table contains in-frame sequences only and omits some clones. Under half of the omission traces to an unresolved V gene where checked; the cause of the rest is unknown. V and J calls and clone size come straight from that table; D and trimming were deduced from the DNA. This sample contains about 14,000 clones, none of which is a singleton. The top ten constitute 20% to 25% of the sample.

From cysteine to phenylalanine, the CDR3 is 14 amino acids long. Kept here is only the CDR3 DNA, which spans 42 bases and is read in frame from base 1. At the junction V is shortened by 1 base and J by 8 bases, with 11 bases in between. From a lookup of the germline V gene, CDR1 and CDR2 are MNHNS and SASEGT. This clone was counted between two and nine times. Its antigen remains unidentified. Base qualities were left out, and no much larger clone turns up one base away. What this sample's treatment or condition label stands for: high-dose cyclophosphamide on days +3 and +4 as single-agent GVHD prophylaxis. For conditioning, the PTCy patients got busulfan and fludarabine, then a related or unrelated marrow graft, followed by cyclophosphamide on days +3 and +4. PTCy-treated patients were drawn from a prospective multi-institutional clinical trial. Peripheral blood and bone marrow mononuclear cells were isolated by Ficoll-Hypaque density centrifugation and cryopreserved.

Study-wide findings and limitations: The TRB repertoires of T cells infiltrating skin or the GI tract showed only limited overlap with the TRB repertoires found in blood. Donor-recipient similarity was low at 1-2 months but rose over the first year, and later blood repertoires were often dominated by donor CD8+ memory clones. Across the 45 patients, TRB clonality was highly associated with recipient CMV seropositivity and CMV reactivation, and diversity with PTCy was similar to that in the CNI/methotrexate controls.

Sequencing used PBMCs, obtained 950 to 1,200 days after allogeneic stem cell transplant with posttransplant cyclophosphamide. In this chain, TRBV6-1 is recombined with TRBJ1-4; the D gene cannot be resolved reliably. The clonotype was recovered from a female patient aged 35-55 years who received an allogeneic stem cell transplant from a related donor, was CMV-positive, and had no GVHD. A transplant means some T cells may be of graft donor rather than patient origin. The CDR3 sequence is CASSEVRGSEKLFF. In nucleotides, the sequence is TGTGCCAGCAGTGAAGTCAGAGGATCAGAAAAACTGTTTTTT.